This TCR beta chain was sequenced during a study of CD8 T cells in ankylosing spondylitis. This clonotype has at least ten counts. TCRdb ran MiXCR on the 5' RACE reads and lists one entry per CDR3 protein. The sample has 200,000 to 250,000 distinct CDR3 sequences; 8% to 11% are singletons. This CDR3 has 15 amino acids. The V gene end was trimmed by 4 bases and the J gene end by 6 bases; junction bases not matched to a gene: 6. CDR1 SGHDT and CDR2 YYEEEE come from the germline V gene. This TCR was recovered from a male donor with ankylosing spondylitis or in good health (not recorded which). Material for sequencing was blood, either unsorted or a sorted T cell fraction (not recorded which). The chain combines TRBV5-6 with TRBJ1-4, with 10 bases aligning to TRBD1. Written as DNA, the CDR3 is TGTGCCAGCAGCCGGACCGGGACAGGGGATGAAAAACTGTTTTTT. It encodes CASSRTGTGDEKLFF.